The rows below give T cell receptor beta chains drawn from one sample of a study of blood T cells in healthy people across ages. Each CDR3 protein gets one entry after TCRdb re-called the 5' RACE reads with MiXCR. This sample has roughly 1.9 million distinct CDR3 sequences, with around 42% found just once. The sequenced sample was blood. These receptors all come from a human donor in good health. Each CDR3 is given with its conserved first and last residue. The D gene is left open where the match is weak. Not all rows give a size; the values are once, few, many and, for expanded clones, a class.

j_gene: TRBJ1-4
d_gene: .
v_gene: TRBV5-1
abundance: .
CDR3nt: TGCGCCAGCAGCTTGACGTCTAATGAAAAACTGTTTTTT
CDR3aa: CASSLTSNEKLFF

j_gene: TRBJ2-7
d_gene: .
v_gene: TRBV7-2
abundance: .
CDR3nt: TGTGCCAGCAGCTTTCTCGCTAGTGGGTACGAGCAGTACTTC
CDR3aa: CASSFLASGYEQYF

j_gene: TRBJ2-4
d_gene: TRBD2
v_gene: TRBV20-1
abundance: few
CDR3nt: TGCAGTGCTCTGCCGGTTTCTCGAGCGGGGATAGCCAAAAACATTCAGTACTTC
CDR3aa: CSALPVSRAGIAKNIQYF

j_gene: TRBJ2-3
d_gene: TRBD2
v_gene: TRBV6-5
abundance: .
CDR3nt: TGTGCCAGCAGTTACTCTAGCGGGGGGCCCACAGATACGCAGTATTTT
CDR3aa: CASSYSSGGPTDTQYF

j_gene: TRBJ2-4
d_gene: TRBD1
v_gene: TRBV14
abundance: .
CDR3nt: TGTGCCAGCAGCCCACCGGGACAGGCCAAAAACATTCAGTACTTC
CDR3aa: CASSPPGQAKNIQYF

j_gene: TRBJ2-7
d_gene: TRBD2
v_gene: TRBV6-2/TRBV6-3
abundance: .
CDR3nt: TGTGCCAGCAGTTACTCGGCTAGCGGGGGGACCAATTCAATCTACGAGCAGTACTTC
CDR3aa: CASSYSASGGTNSIYEQYF

j_gene: TRBJ2-6
d_gene: .
v_gene: TRBV5-1
abundance: .
CDR3nt: TGCGCCAGCACTTTAGGGTTCTCTGGGGCCAACGTCCTGACTTTC
CDR3aa: CASTLGFSGANVLTF

j_gene: TRBJ2-4
d_gene: .
v_gene: TRBV7-8
abundance: many
CDR3nt: TGTGCCAGCAGCCCCTCGGGACTAGCCAAAAACATTCAGTACTTC
CDR3aa: CASSPSGLAKNIQYF

j_gene: TRBJ2-3
d_gene: .
v_gene: TRBV5-1
abundance: .
CDR3nt: TGCGCCAGCAGCCCCCGGTTGGCAAGGCGCACAGATACGCAGTATTTT
CDR3aa: CASSPRLARRTDTQYF

j_gene: TRBJ2-7
d_gene: .
v_gene: TRBV6-5
abundance: .
CDR3nt: TGTGCCAGCAGTTACTCCCCTAAGGACGAGCAGTACTTC
CDR3aa: CASSYSPKDEQYF

j_gene: TRBJ2-1
d_gene: .
v_gene: TRBV7-9
abundance: .
CDR3nt: TGTGCCAGCAGCTTAGGTGTAGAATCCTACAATGAGCAGTTCTTC
CDR3aa: CASSLGVESYNEQFF

j_gene: TRBJ1-5
d_gene: .
v_gene: TRBV12-3/TRBV12-4
abundance: .
CDR3nt: TGTGCCAGCAGTTGGGAGGGGGGCGGGAGATCTATCAATCAGCCCCAGCATTTT
CDR3aa: CASSWEGGGRSINQPQHF

j_gene: TRBJ1-2
d_gene: .
v_gene: TRBV12-3/TRBV12-4
abundance: many
CDR3nt: TGTGCCAGCAGCTTATTGGCAGACTATGGCTACACCTTC
CDR3aa: CASSLLADYGYTF

j_gene: TRBJ1-2
d_gene: .
v_gene: TRBV7-2
abundance: few
CDR3nt: TGTGCCAGCAGCGTACAGGGTTCAAATGGCTACACCTTC
CDR3aa: CASSVQGSNGYTF

j_gene: TRBJ1-5
d_gene: .
v_gene: TRBV6-6
abundance: few
CDR3nt: TGTGCCAGCAGTTACCGCCAGCTTAATCAGCCCCAGCATTTT
CDR3aa: CASSYRQLNQPQHF

j_gene: TRBJ2-3
d_gene: .
v_gene: TRBV7-2
abundance: .
CDR3nt: TGTGCCAGCAGCTTAGGGGTAATAAGCACAGATACGCAGTATTTT
CDR3aa: CASSLGVISTDTQYF

j_gene: TRBJ1-2
d_gene: .
v_gene: TRBV6-2/TRBV6-3
abundance: .
CDR3nt: TGTGCCAGCAGCCCCCGCGACAGGTTGGGAGGCTACACCTTC
CDR3aa: CASSPRDRLGGYTF

j_gene: TRBJ2-7
d_gene: TRBD2
v_gene: TRBV20-1
abundance: .
CDR3nt: TGCAGTAGTAGCGGGGGCTCCTACGAGCAGTACTTC
CDR3aa: CSSSGGSYEQYF

j_gene: TRBJ1-6
d_gene: .
v_gene: TRBV18
abundance: .
CDR3nt: TGTGCCAGCTCACCCCTGGGGGCGGAATCACCCCTCCACTTT
CDR3aa: CASSPLGAESPLHF

j_gene: TRBJ2-2
d_gene: .
v_gene: TRBV3-1
abundance: .
CDR3nt: TGTGCCAGCAGAGTCGGACTTGACACCGGGGAGCTGTTTTTT
CDR3aa: CASRVGLDTGELFF

j_gene: TRBJ2-5
d_gene: TRBD1
v_gene: TRBV20-1
abundance: few
CDR3nt: TGCAGTGCTAGAGTGACAGGGGTTGGAGAGACCCAGTACTTC
CDR3aa: CSARVTGVGETQYF

j_gene: TRBJ2-3
d_gene: .
v_gene: TRBV12-3/TRBV12-4
abundance: .
CDR3nt: TGTGCCATCTCACATGCTAGCACAGATACGCAGTATTTT
CDR3aa: CAISHASTDTQYF

j_gene: TRBJ2-7
d_gene: TRBD2
v_gene: TRBV2
abundance: .
CDR3nt: TGTGCCAGCAGGGACGTCCGACTAGCGGGGGGGTTCTACGAGCAGTACTTC
CDR3aa: CASRDVRLAGGFYEQYF

j_gene: TRBJ2-7
d_gene: TRBD2
v_gene: TRBV25-1
abundance: .
CDR3nt: TGTGCCGTAGAGGGACTAGTTGGCGAGCAGTACTTC
CDR3aa: CAVEGLVGEQYF

j_gene: TRBJ2-1
d_gene: TRBD2
v_gene: TRBV10-3
abundance: .
CDR3nt: TGTGCCATCAGTGCTAGCGGGGTGGACAATGAGCAGTTCTTC
CDR3aa: CAISASGVDNEQFF

j_gene: TRBJ2-7
d_gene: TRBD2
v_gene: TRBV20-1
abundance: .
CDR3nt: TGCAGTGCTACATCGTATAGCGGGGGGGCCTACGAGCAGTACTTC
CDR3aa: CSATSYSGGAYEQYF

j_gene: TRBJ2-3
d_gene: .
v_gene: TRBV7-6
abundance: .
CDR3nt: TGTGCCAGCAGTTCTAGGACATTGCGGGGTTCGGGGACGCAGTATTTT
CDR3aa: CASSSRTLRGSGTQYF

j_gene: TRBJ1-4
d_gene: TRBD1
v_gene: TRBV6-1
abundance: .
CDR3nt: TGTGCCAGCAGATCGGAGACAGGGGGGCAGGCTAATGAAAAACTGTTTTTT
CDR3aa: CASRSETGGQANEKLFF

j_gene: TRBJ2-3
d_gene: TRBD1
v_gene: TRBV7-8
abundance: few
CDR3nt: TGTGCCAGCAGCCCGACAGGGATCCACACAGATACGCAGTATTTT
CDR3aa: CASSPTGIHTDTQYF

j_gene: TRBJ1-2
d_gene: .
v_gene: TRBV29-1
abundance: once
CDR3nt: TGCAGCGTTGGGGGTTGGGGTAACTATGGCTACACCTTC
CDR3aa: CSVGGWGNYGYTF

j_gene: TRBJ1-1
d_gene: .
v_gene: TRBV29-1
abundance: .
CDR3nt: TGCAGCGCCCAAAGGGACGTCGACACTGAAGCTTTCTTT
CDR3aa: CSAQRDVDTEAFF

j_gene: TRBJ2-7
d_gene: TRBD2
v_gene: TRBV7-6
abundance: .
CDR3nt: TGTGCCAGCAGCGTTCTCTCCCTGACTAGCGGGGGGGCCTACGAGCAGTACTTC
CDR3aa: CASSVLSLTSGGAYEQYF

j_gene: TRBJ2-1
d_gene: .
v_gene: TRBV5-1
abundance: .
CDR3nt: TGCGCCAGCAGATTGGTGGGTCAGGAGGTCGATGAGCAGTTCTTC
CDR3aa: CASRLVGQEVDEQFF

j_gene: TRBJ1-2
d_gene: .
v_gene: TRBV29-1
abundance: few
CDR3nt: TGCAGCGTTGAAGAAGGAGAGGGGGTTAACTATGGCTACACCTTC
CDR3aa: CSVEEGEGVNYGYTF

j_gene: TRBJ2-3
d_gene: .
v_gene: TRBV7-2
abundance: few
CDR3nt: TGTGCCAGCAGCTCCTTTTTCGCTAGCACAGATACGCAGTATTTT
CDR3aa: CASSSFFASTDTQYF

j_gene: TRBJ1-5
d_gene: .
v_gene: TRBV24-1
abundance: .
CDR3nt: TGTGCCACCAGTAACAGGGAGAATCAGCCCCAGCATTTT
CDR3aa: CATSNRENQPQHF

j_gene: TRBJ2-1
d_gene: TRBD1
v_gene: TRBV4-3
abundance: few
CDR3nt: TGCGCCAGCAGCCAGATATCAGGGGGCGAAAGGGATGAGCAGTTCTTC
CDR3aa: CASSQISGGERDEQFF

j_gene: TRBJ1-2
d_gene: .
v_gene: TRBV27
abundance: .
CDR3nt: TGTGCCAGCAAAAGATGGGATGCCTTTGAGGGGGACGGCTACACCTTC
CDR3aa: CASKRWDAFEGDGYTF

j_gene: TRBJ2-3
d_gene: TRBD2
v_gene: TRBV9
abundance: .
CDR3nt: TGTGCCAGCAGCCCCACCAGCGGGGGGGATCGAGTGCAGTATTTT
CDR3aa: CASSPTSGGDRVQYF

j_gene: TRBJ1-6
d_gene: TRBD1
v_gene: TRBV6-1
abundance: .
CDR3nt: TGTACCAGCTTCAGAATTACAGGGGCTCTGAATTCACCCCTCCACTTT
CDR3aa: CTSFRITGALNSPLHF

j_gene: TRBJ1-1
d_gene: .
v_gene: TRBV4-2
abundance: .
CDR3nt: TGTGCCAGCAGCCAGGCCGCCGGAGCTTTCTTT
CDR3aa: CASSQAAGAFF